This T cell receptor beta chain comes out of a study of Graves' ophthalmopathy and Graves' hyperthyroidism. TCR beta CDR3 amplification used RNA transcripts. An opening RT-PCR round employed HTBI primers and preceded a second-round multiplex PCR. TCRdb fed the multiplex PCR reads into MiXCR, producing one record per CDR3 protein. Of almost 750,000 distinct CDR3 sequences detected, roughly 40% appear once; the ten largest clones hold approximately 46%. Comment on this clonotype: The target antigen is unknown.

General study results and limits: Among thyroid clonotypes expanded above 0.001 frequency, most also appeared in blood.

The receptor was derived from an adult man with Graves' ophthalmopathy. What was sequenced was peripheral blood.

The CDR3 bases are TGCAGCAGCCAAGGACAGTTGAACACTGAAGCTTTCTTT. Protein sequence: CSSQGQLNTEAFF. The V and J genes are TRBV29-1 and TRBJ1-1; possible D gene TRBD1, 6 bases. Germline V gives CDR1 SQVTM, CDR2 ANQGSEA. V lost 8 bases to trimming and J lost 0 bases, with 13 bases between them. The CDR3 runs to 13 residues.